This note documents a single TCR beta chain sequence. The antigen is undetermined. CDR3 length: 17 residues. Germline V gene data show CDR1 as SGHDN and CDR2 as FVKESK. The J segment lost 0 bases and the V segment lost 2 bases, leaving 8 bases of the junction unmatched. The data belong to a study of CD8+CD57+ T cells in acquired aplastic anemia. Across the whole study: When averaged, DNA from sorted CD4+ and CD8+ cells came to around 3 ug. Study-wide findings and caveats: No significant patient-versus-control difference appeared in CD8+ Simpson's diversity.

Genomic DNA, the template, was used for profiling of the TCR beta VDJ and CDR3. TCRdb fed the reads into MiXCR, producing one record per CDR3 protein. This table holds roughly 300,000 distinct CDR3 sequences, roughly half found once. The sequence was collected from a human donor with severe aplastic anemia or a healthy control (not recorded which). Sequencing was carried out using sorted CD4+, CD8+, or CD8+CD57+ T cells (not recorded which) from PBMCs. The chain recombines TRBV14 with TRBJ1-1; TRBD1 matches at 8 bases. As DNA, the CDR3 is TGTGCCAGCAGCCAATATCGGACAGGGACTATGAACACTGAAGCTTTCTTT. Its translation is CASSQYRTGTMNTEAFF. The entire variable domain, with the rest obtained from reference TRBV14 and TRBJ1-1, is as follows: EAGVTQFPSHSVIEKGQTVTLRCDPISGHDNLYWYRRVMGKEIKFLLHFVKESKQDESGMPNNRFLAERTGGTYSTLKVQPAELEDSGVYFCASSQYRTGTMNTEAFFGQGTRLTVV.